This TCR beta chain was obtained from a study of T-cell reconstitution after alpha-beta-depleted transplantation in children. The CDR3 spans 14 residues. Germline trimming cut 9 bases from V and 1 base from J; bases unmatched to any gene: 7. The germline CDR1 and CDR2 sequences are SGHNT and YYREEE (reference sequence). Unique molecular identifiers were incorporated into the prepared TCRbeta library. TCRdb re-analysed the PCR reads in MiXCR, keeping a single row per CDR3 protein. The sample includes around 93,000 distinct CDR3 sequences, roughly 8.8% seen only once; the top ten take over 6%. In this sample, this clonotype turned up many times.

This chain connects TRBV5-4 to TRBJ2-3; the match to TRBD2 covers 8 bases. The source was PBMCs from the stem cell graft donor, collected from the stem cell graft. This sequence was found in a human donor who donated a stem cell graft to a child with congenital amegakaryocytic thrombocytopenia. CDR3 nucleotides: TGTGCCATCCGGGGGGGGCCAGGCACAGATACGCAGTATTTT. This gives the protein CAIRGGPGTDTQYF.